This is a list of T cell receptor beta chains from one sample in a study of shared clonotypes between healthy human individuals. The assay was immunoSEQ multiplex PCR, and TCRdb's table has in-frame clones only and misses some. The sample shows about half a million clones, less than 85% of them seen only once. Sequencing was performed on PBMCs. These receptors came from a woman in her 40s in good health. Some clones in this sample may be carry-over from other donors' samples. Both conserved end residues are part of each CDR3. D genes are given only for firm matches. Clone size is given for some rows only: seen once, a few or many times, or a class if the clone is expanded.

abundance | j_gene | v_gene | d_gene | CDR3nt | CDR3aa
NA | TRBJ2-7 | TRBV5-1 | TRBD2 | TGCGCCAGCAGCTCGCTAGCGGGAGGGCCGGGTTACGAGCAGTACTTC | CASSSLAGGPGYEQYF
few | TRBJ1-5 | TRBV9 | NA | TGTGCCAGCAGCGCCAATAATCAGCCCCAGCATTTT | CASSANNQPQHF
NA | TRBJ2-5 | TRBV28 | TRBD1 | TGTGCCAGCAGGGTACAGGGGGCTTGGGAGACCCAGTACTTC | CASRVQGAWETQYF
NA | TRBJ2-7 | TRBV2 | TRBD2 | TGTGCCAGCAGCGGACTAGCGGGCGCCTACGAGCAGTACTTC | CASSGLAGAYEQYF
once | TRBJ2-3 | TRBV11-2 | NA | TGTGCCAGCAGCCGGGGCCCCTGGACATCCAGCACAGATACGCAGTATTTT | CASSRGPWTSSTDTQYF
few | TRBJ1-3 | TRBV10-3 | NA | TGTGCCATCAGTGCACCGGGACGCGGTGTGAACACCATATATTTT | CAISAPGRGVNTIYF
many | TRBJ2-7 | TRBV7-9 | NA | TGTGCCAGCAGCATCGACAGTTACGAGCAGTACTTC | CASSIDSYEQYF
NA | TRBJ2-7 | TRBV6-5 | NA | TGTGCCAGCAGCCCCCACTCGGACGGCGAGCAGTACTTC | CASSPHSDGEQYF
few | TRBJ2-1 | TRBV4-3 | NA | TGCGCCAGCAGCCAATTCTTTCTAGTCCGGGGTGGCAATGAGCAGTTCTTC | CASSQFFLVRGGNEQFF
NA | TRBJ2-1 | TRBV5-1 | TRBD2 | TGCGCCAGCAGCCGGGCTTTAGCGGGATCCGGTGAGCAGTTCTTC | CASSRALAGSGEQFF
NA | TRBJ2-1 | TRBV10-1 | TRBD1 | TGCGCCAGCAGGACCCCCCGGGACAGGGATGCAACTACGTATTACAATGAGCAGTTCTTC | CASRTPRDRDATTYYNEQFF
NA | TRBJ1-5 | TRBV27 | TRBD1 | TGTGCCAGCAGTCTAGGACAGGGCCGTCAGCCCCAGCATTTT | CASSLGQGRQPQHF
NA | TRBJ2-7 | TRBV6-1 | TRBD1 | TGTGCCAGCAGTGGCCGGGACAGGCCCCCCTACGAGCAGTACTTC | CASSGRDRPPYEQYF
NA | TRBJ2-7 | TRBV15 | NA | TGTGCCACCAGCAGAGATGGGGGAGTGAGCTCCTACGAGCAGTACTTC | CATSRDGGVSSYEQYF
NA | TRBJ2-5 | TRBV2 | TRBD2 | TGTGCCAGCAGTGAATTCGCGGGAGTAGAGACCCAGTACTTC | CASSEFAGVETQYF
NA | TRBJ2-1 | TRBV5-4 | TRBD2 | TGTGCCAGCAGCAGGGGACTAGCGGGCCAAAGCTCCTACAATGAGCAGTTCTTC | CASSRGLAGQSSYNEQFF
NA | TRBJ2-5 | TRBV5-4 | NA | TGTGCCAGCAAGGGGCCCGGACTCGACCAAGAGACCCAGTACTTC | CASKGPGLDQETQYF
NA | TRBJ2-1 | TRBV28 | NA | TGTGCCAGCAGTTTCCGGGGTTCCTACAATGAGCAGTTCTTC | CASSFRGSYNEQFF
once | TRBJ2-5 | TRBV2 | TRBD1 | TGTGCCAGCAGCCCCCTACAGGGGGCCGGAGAGACCCAGTACTTC | CASSPLQGAGETQYF
NA | TRBJ2-1 | TRBV7-2 | NA | TGTGCCAGCAGCTTAGACCCCGGGCCCTACAATGAGCAGTTCTTC | CASSLDPGPYNEQFF
NA | TRBJ1-2 | TRBV10-3 | NA | TGTGCCATCAGGCCCCGGGACGGGAACTATGGCTACACCTTC | CAIRPRDGNYGYTF
once | TRBJ1-1 | TRBV7-9 | NA | TGTGCCAGCAGCCCACGTGCGAACACTGAAGCTTTCTTT | CASSPRANTEAFF
NA | TRBJ2-1 | TRBV29-1 | TRBD2 | TGCAGCGTTGGGGAGCGGGGCAATGAGCAGTTCTTC | CSVGERGNEQFF
NA | TRBJ1-1 | TRBV27 | NA | TGTGCCAGCAGTTTATTGGGGGCACGAGGAGCTTTCTTT | CASSLLGARGAFF
few | TRBJ2-7 | TRBV10-3 | NA | TGTGCCATCAGGGACTGGAAACCCCCAACCCTTGGCGAGCAGTACTTC | CAIRDWKPPTLGEQYF
NA | TRBJ2-7 | TRBV4-2 | NA | TGTGCCAGCAGCCAAGGTCCAGGAACCTACGAGCAGTACTTC | CASSQGPGTYEQYF
NA | TRBJ2-1 | TRBV10-3 | NA | TGTGCCACGTCCCGGCTTAGCGACAGCTCCTACAATGAGCAGTTCTTC | CATSRLSDSSYNEQFF
NA | TRBJ2-5 | TRBV6-6 | NA | TGTGCCCTCAGTCCCGGCAGGGCCCAAGAGACCCAGTACTTC | CALSPGRAQETQYF
NA | TRBJ1-1 | TRBV5-6 | NA | TGTGCCAGCAGCTTCGGCCCCCGGGATACTGAAGCTTTCTTT | CASSFGPRDTEAFF
NA | TRBJ2-7 | TRBV27 | NA | TGTGCCAGCAGAGGGAGCGCCTCCTACGAGCAGTACTTC | CASRGSASYEQYF
NA | TRBJ2-5 | TRBV7-2 | NA | TGTGCCAGCAGCCTGGGACGAAAACAAGAGACCCAGTACTTC | CASSLGRKQETQYF
NA | TRBJ2-7 | TRBV6-1 | NA | TGTGCCTGCGATGGGGCAGGACCGTACGAGCAGTACTTC | CACDGAGPYEQYF
many | TRBJ2-5 | TRBV2 | TRBD2 | TGTGCCAGCAGTGTTTGGGAGGGGGAGACCCAGTACTTC | CASSVWEGETQYF
NA | TRBJ1-5 | TRBV6-1 | NA | TGTGCCAGCAGGGAACAGGGAGGGGATCAGCCCCAGCATTTT | CASREQGGDQPQHF
NA | TRBJ2-7 | TRBV4-2 | TRBD2 | TGTGCCAGCAGCCAAGATTGGGGTGGTGGGCTAGCGGCGCCCTCCTACGAGCAGTACTTC | CASSQDWGGGLAAPSYEQYF
few | TRBJ2-2 | TRBV10-3 | NA | TGTGCCATCAGTGATTCTTACACGAACACCGGGGAGCTGTTTTTT | CAISDSYTNTGELFF
NA | TRBJ2-1 | TRBV4-2 | TRBD2 | TGTGCCAGCAGCCAAGTTTCCGGGGGGGGCTCCTACAATGAGCAGTTCTTC | CASSQVSGGGSYNEQFF
few | TRBJ1-1 | TRBV4-1 | TRBD1 | TGCGCCAGCAGCCAAATAGGGACAGCGAACACTGAAGCTTTCTTT | CASSQIGTANTEAFF
NA | TRBJ2-1 | TRBV29-1 | NA | TGCAGCGTCGGGATCGCAGGGTCGGTCAATGAGCAGTTCTTC | CSVGIAGSVNEQFF